This T cell receptor beta chain was found in a study of patients and donors after allogeneic stem cell transplantation (dated by TCRdb to 2018 to 2021). This clonotype was detected only a few times. The target of this receptor is not known. No base quality information exists; no much larger clone differs at one position. From its cysteine to its phenylalanine, the CDR3 spans 16 amino acids. The read is trimmed to its CDR3 DNA, 48 bases read in frame from base 1. CDR1 MNHEY and CDR2 SVGEGT were looked up in the germline V gene. V is shortened by 1 base, J by 5 bases, and the region joining them spans 18 bases. Libraries were constructed by RT-PCR. Sequencing was performed on a NextSeq 550. Through fastp at Q25 and MiXCR, TCRdb rebuilt clones from the public reads, retaining in-frame beta chains. Rows merge per CDR3 protein into single entries with the most common DNA and genes. This sample holds about 410,000 distinct CDR3 sequences; under 20% were observed only once. The top ten hold 7.2% of the sample.

The specimen sequenced was blood, either unsorted or a sorted T cell fraction (not recorded which). This clonotype originated in a human donor who was either an allogeneic HSCT recipient or a stem cell or donor lymphocyte infusion donor (not recorded which). It is not recorded whose cells these are; they may come from a transplant donor. The rearrangement combines TRBV6-2 or TRBV6-3 with TRBJ2-7; a tentative D call is TRBD2 (5 bases match). In nucleotides, the sequence is TGTGCCAGCAGTTACTACGGCGGGCTGGGTAGCAACGAGCAGTACTTC. Its protein reads: CASSYYGGLGSNEQYF.